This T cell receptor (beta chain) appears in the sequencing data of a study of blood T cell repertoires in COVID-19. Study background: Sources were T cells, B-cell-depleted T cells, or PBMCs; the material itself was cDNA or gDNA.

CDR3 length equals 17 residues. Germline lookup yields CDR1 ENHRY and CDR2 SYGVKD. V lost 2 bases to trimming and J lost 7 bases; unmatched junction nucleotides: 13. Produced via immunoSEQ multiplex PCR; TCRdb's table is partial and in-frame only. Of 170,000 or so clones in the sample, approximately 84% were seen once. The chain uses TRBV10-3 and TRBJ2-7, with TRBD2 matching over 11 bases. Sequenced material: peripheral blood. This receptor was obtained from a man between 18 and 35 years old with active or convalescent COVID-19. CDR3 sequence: CAISEVLAGGPSTEQYF. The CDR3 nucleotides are TGTGCCATCAGTGAGGTTCTAGCGGGAGGCCCGAGTACGGAGCAGTACTTC.